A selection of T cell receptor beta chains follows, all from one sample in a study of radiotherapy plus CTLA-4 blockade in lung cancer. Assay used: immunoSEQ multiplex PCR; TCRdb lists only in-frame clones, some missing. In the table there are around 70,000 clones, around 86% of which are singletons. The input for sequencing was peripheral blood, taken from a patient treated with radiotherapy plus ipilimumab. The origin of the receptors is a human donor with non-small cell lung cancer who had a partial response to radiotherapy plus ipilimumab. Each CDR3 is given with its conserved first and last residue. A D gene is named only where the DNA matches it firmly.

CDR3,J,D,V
CASSAKGAGDNYGYTF,TRBJ1-2,TRBD1,TRBV11-2
CASSPSATGMHEQYF,TRBJ2-7,TRBD1,TRBV27
CASSAGLAESGQYF,TRBJ2-7,TRBD2,TRBV7-9
CASSQDSLRRSRGTEAFF,TRBJ1-1,-,TRBV14
CASSPSQGLNTQYF,TRBJ2-3,-,TRBV7-2
CASSPRERQQFF,TRBJ2-1,-,TRBV19
CASSGGFQPQHF,TRBJ1-5,-,TRBV19
CASSWGQTYGNEQFF,TRBJ2-1,-,TRBV5-1
CASSLAPGERNEQFF,TRBJ2-1,-,TRBV11-2
CASSPLGAGTTDTQYF,TRBJ2-3,-,TRBV19
CASSDRNSNQPQHF,TRBJ1-5,-,TRBV2
CASSLSWLAGGSSYEQYF,TRBJ2-7,TRBD2,TRBV27
CASSRDRRNQETQYF,TRBJ2-5,TRBD1,TRBV27
CASSERTGTHEQYF,TRBJ2-7,TRBD1,TRBV6-1
CASSFLREFGGGRADTQYF,TRBJ2-3,-,TRBV27
CASSSQTNTEAFF,TRBJ1-1,-,TRBV2
CASSDPADSNYGYTF,TRBJ1-2,-,TRBV6-1